The next 16 T cell receptor beta chains were all read from a single sample in a study of Tregs in tolerant kidney transplant recipients. Libraries were prepared by immunoSEQ multiplex PCR; TCRdb keeps only in-frame clonotypes and omits some of them. The sample records 68,000 or so clones, around 84% being singletons. What was sequenced was CD4+ T cells from blood. The receptors originated from a human donor in good health.

This chain links TRBV4-1 with TRBJ1-4; a weak D match, TRBD1 (5 bases). The V gene's germline CDR1 is MGHRA and CDR2 YSYEKL. This CDR3 contains 16 residues. V was cut by 2 bases and J by 8 bases, with 18 bases left in between. The CDR3 protein is CASSQLGPGVNEKLFF. The CDR3 nucleotides are TGCGCCAGCAGCCAATTGGGACCGGGAGTGAACGAAAAACTGTTTTTT.

J is TRBJ1-2 and V is TRBV2; D might be TRBD1 (6 bases). From germline, CDR1 is SNHLY and CDR2 FYNNEI. V lost 7 bases and J 6 bases, leaving 24 bases between the germline ends. The CDR3 has 16 residues. CDR3: CASIRDTLNEGNGYTF. The CDR3 region has the DNA TGTGCCAGCATTCGGGACACCTTAAACGAGGGAAATGGCTACACCTTC.

The rearrangement joins TRBV30 to TRBJ1-6; D call uncertain. V lost 2 bases to trimming and J lost 4 bases, with 6 bases between them. Germline V CDR1 and CDR2: GTSNPN, SVGIG (reference sequence). This CDR3 region has 13 residues. The CDR3 loop reads CAWSQEYNSPLHF. The CDR3 DNA reads TGTGCCTGGAGTCAAGAATATAATTCACCCCTCCACTTT. Looking up the rest from reference TRBV30 and TRBJ1-6 gives the full variable domain: SQTIHQWPATLVQPVGSPLSLECTVEGTSNPNLYWYRQAAGRGLQLLFYSVGIGQISSEVPQNLSASRPQDRQFILSSKKLLLSDSGFYLCAWSQEYNSPLHFGNGTRLTVT.

This chain uses TRBV7-9 with TRBJ2-7; TRBD1 agrees at 8 bases. This CDR3 spans 14 amino acids. V trimming: 4 bases; J trimming: 2 bases; junction bases outside the gene matches: 4. Germline CDR1 is SEHNR and CDR2 is FQNEAQ (reference sequence). The CDR3 loop reads CASSSPDRAYEQYF. DNA for the CDR3: TGTGCCAGCAGCTCCCCGGACAGGGCCTACGAGCAGTACTTC. The full variable domain, completed using reference TRBV7-9 and TRBJ2-7, is DTGVSQNPRHKITKRGQNVTFRCDPISEHNRLYWYRQTLGQGPEFLTYFQNEAQLEKSRLLSDRFSAERPKGSFSTLEIQRTEQGDSAMYLCASSSPDRAYEQYFGPGTRLTVT.

The chain employs TRBV5-6 and TRBJ1-1; a possible D gene is TRBD1 (6 bases). CDR3 length equals 15 residues. V was trimmed by 0 bases and J by 4 bases, leaving 13 bases between them. The V gene's germline CDR1 is SGHDT and CDR2 YYEEEE. The CDR3 DNA reads as TGTGCCAGCAGCTTGGTTGGGGGCATGAGCACTGAAGCTTTCTTT. It codes for CASSLVGGMSTEAFF.

This clone showed up just once. The J gene is TRBJ2-7, the V gene TRBV6-4; 10 bases are a match to TRBD2. The CDR3 totals 15 residues. Germline-derived CDR1 and CDR2 are MRHNA and SNTAGT. The ends lost 4 bases at V and 0 bases at J; junction bases unmatched: 3. The CDR3 sequence is CASSASGGLSYEQYF. DNA for the CDR3: TGTGCCAGCAGTGCTAGCGGGGGCCTCTCCTACGAGCAGTACTTC.

Regarding this clone: Being one base from a much bigger clone, this may be a read error. This chain connects TRBV7-8 to TRBJ1-1, with D unclear. Deletions cut 1 base from V and 1 base from J, with 4 bases between. CDR1 SGHVS and CDR2 FQNEAQ come from the germline V gene. This CDR3 has 13 residues. The CDR3 coding sequence is TGTGCCAGCAGCTTAGAAGAGAACACTGAAGCTTTCTTT. Protein sequence: CASSLEENTEAFF.

Here the CDR3 reads CASSISGGSGQETQYF. The CDR3 DNA sequence: TGCGCCAGCAGTATAAGCGGGGGGTCGGGCCAAGAGACCCAGTACTTC. This chain uses TRBV5-1 with TRBJ2-5, with TRBD2 matching over 9 bases. The V gene's germline CDR1 is SGHRS and CDR2 YFSETQ. The V segment lost 5 bases and the J segment 1 base; nucleotides outside the gene matches: 9. The CDR3 loop spans 16 amino acids. Filled out from reference TRBV5-1 and TRBJ2-5, the complete variable domain reads KAGVTQTPRYLIKTRGQQVTLSCSPISGHRSVSWYQQTPGQGLQFLFEYFSETQRNKGNFPGRFSGRQFSNSRSEMNVSTLELGDSALYLCASSISGGSGQETQYFGPGTRLLVL.

V is TRBV7-2 and J is TRBJ2-2; D not resolved. Trimming took 0 bases from V and 7 from J, leaving 3 bases between them. Looked up from germline, CDR1 is SGHTA and CDR2 is FQGNSA. The length of the CDR3 is 12 residues. The CDR3 DNA sequence: TGTGCCAGCAGCTTAGCGGTCGGGGAGCTGTTTTTT. This gives the protein CASSLAVGELFF. The complete variable domain, with remaining parts taken from reference TRBV7-2 and TRBJ2-2, reads GAGVSQSPSNKVTEKGKDVELRCDPISGHTALYWYRQSLGQGLEFLIYFQGNSAPDKSGLPSDRFSAERTGGSVSTLTIQRTQQEDSAVYLCASSLAVGELFFGEGSRLTVL.

The chain recombines TRBV6-6 with TRBJ2-7; D is undetermined. This CDR3 region has 12 residues. Germline V gene sequence: CDR1 MNHNY, CDR2 SVGAGI (reference sequence). Trimming removed 6 bases at V and 11 bases at J, with 17 bases between. The CDR3 DNA follows: TGTGCCAGCAGCATTACTTTGGGCGTGGAGTACTTC. The encoded protein is CASSITLGVEYF.

V and J are TRBV5-1 and TRBJ2-3, with D perhaps TRBD1 (5 bases). V dropped 0 bases and J dropped 2 bases, with 10 bases sitting between them. The CDR3 has 15 residues. CDR1 SGHRS and CDR2 YFSETQ come from the germline V gene. CDR3 residues: CASSLGVRDTDTQYF. The CDR3 bases are TGCGCCAGCAGCTTGGGCGTCAGGGACACAGATACGCAGTATTTT.

The chain has TRBV5-1 and TRBJ2-5; D unresolved. Germline V gives CDR1 SGHRS, CDR2 YFSETQ. The CDR3 has 13 residues. The germline V and J ends were trimmed by 0 bases and 1 base, with 4 bases remaining between them. CDR3 nucleotide sequence: TGCGCCAGCAGCTTGGTCAGCCAAGAGACCCAGTACTTC. It is translated as CASSLVSQETQYF.

The chain has TRBV27 and TRBJ2-5, with D possibly matching TRBD2 (6 bases). Between the trimmed V and J ends, which lost 4 bases and 7 bases, there was a span of 13 bases. The CDR3 has 13 residues. CDR1 is MNHEY, CDR2 SMNVEV, per germline (reference sequence). This chain's CDR3 is CASSSVVGGTQYF. CDR3 in DNA: TGTGCCAGCAGTTCGGTAGTGGGGGGGACCCAGTACTTC.

This clone was observed a few times. The V call is TRBV27, the J call TRBJ2-1, with 10 positions matching TRBD1. The trim removed 1 base at V and 10 bases at J, leaving 10 bases unmatched. The CDR3 totals 16 residues. Germline lookup yields CDR1 MNHEY and CDR2 SMNVEV (reference sequence). The chain's CDR3 is CASSLWTGGSLGEQFF. The CDR3 DNA sequence: TGTGCCAGCAGTTTATGGACAGGGGGTTCCCTCGGGGAGCAGTTCTTC.

The chain links TRBV7-9 to TRBJ1-1; 9 bases map to TRBD1. The CDR3 contains 15 residues. Trimming took 5 bases from V and 3 from J; bases not matched to a gene: 7. The germline CDR1 and CDR2 sequences are SEHNR and FQNEAQ (reference sequence). The CDR3 region is CASSLQGALDTEAFF. CDR3 coding DNA: TGTGCCAGCAGCCTACAGGGGGCTCTGGACACTGAAGCTTTCTTT.

The gene calls are TRBV5-1 and TRBJ2-1; D not certain. Germline values: CDR1 SGHRS, CDR2 YFSETQ. V was pared by 4 bases and J by 5 bases, with 10 bases between. This CDR3 comprises 13 residues. CDR3 bases: TGCGCCAGCAGCCTACTTCGCGACAATGAGCAGTTCTTC. This encodes CASSLLRDNEQFF. Drawing the rest from reference TRBV5-1 and TRBJ2-1, the complete variable domain is KAGVTQTPRYLIKTRGQQVTLSCSPISGHRSVSWYQQTPGQGLQFLFEYFSETQRNKGNFPGRFSGRQFSNSRSEMNVSTLELGDSALYLCASSLLRDNEQFFGPGTRLTVL.